This TCR beta chain was retrieved from a study of response to subunit inactivated influenza vaccine (dated by TCRdb to about 2018). About the investigation overall: To follow how T cells responded to a trivalent subunit inactivated influenza vaccine, the researchers relied on deep quantitative profiling of the T cell receptor repertoire. Here is what the overall study found, with its caveats: According to the authors, only a limited number of new T cells may be recruited by each seasonal influenza vaccination.

The library was built by means of RT-PCR. The listed sequencing device is Illumina HiSeq 2500. The raw public data were reprocessed by TCRdb itself: fastp quality trimming at Q25, MiXCR clonotype calling, in-frame beta chains only. Rows are combined by CDR3 protein, so each entry shows the most common genes and DNA. Here the sample has roughly 190,000 distinct CDR3 sequences; less than 15% occur a single time. Around 32% of the sample lies in the top ten. There are a few counts of this clonotype. The antigen this receptor binds is unknown. Base qualities are not recorded, but no much larger clone differs from it by a single base. Trimming takes 0 bases from V and 9 bases from J, and the germline ends sit 9 bases apart. CDR1 and CDR2 are drawn from the germline V gene (reference sequence): SEHNR, FQNEAQ. The CDR3 goes from the cysteine to the phenylalanine over 13 residues. Just the 39-base CDR3 DNA is kept, in frame starting at base 1.

This sample was also put to use in a study of T cells expressing NK-cell markers. As the second paper documents: The TCR beta cDNA libraries were made using 5'RACE template switching, a step that added both a universal primer site and unique molecular identifiers. Three sorted T-cell subsets (CD3+CD56+NKG2C+, CD3+CD56+NKG2C- and CD3+CD56-NKG2C+) from fewer than 10 donors had their TCR beta-chain repertoires profiled. Of the eight sequenced donors, seven were found to be HCMV-seropositive and one was found to be HCMV-seronegative. To restrict sorting to alphabetaTCR-expressing T cells, an anti-gammadeltaTCR antibody was added in several experiments. In a handful of donors, the dominant CD3+CD56+NKG2C+ clonotypes were among the top 10 CD8+ clonotypes and accounted for about 1.0-7.0% of CD8+ T cells. Those dominant clonotypes were again the most abundant among CD3+CD56-NKG2C+ cells in a few donors, at roughly 28.3-65%. Whether the expanded NKG2C-expressing T cell clones were specific for HCMV antigens was left unclear. Randomly selected healthy volunteers, three men and five women, were used as the eight sequenced donors. To determine HCMV serostatus, a commercial ELISA kit was used to detect HCMV-specific IgG in serum. Ficoll density gradient centrifugation was used to isolate peripheral blood mononuclear cells from blood. Using Miltenyi isolation kits, CD4+ and CD8+ T cells were isolated from PBMC through magnetic immunoseparation. Synthesis of cDNA was primed from the TCR beta constant segment and was followed by two consecutive PCR amplification steps. Libraries were sequenced as 2 x 150 bp reads on Illumina HiSeq 2000/2500, MiSeq or NextSeq. MIGEC was used to demultiplex reads and group reads by UMI, and MiTCR was used to assemble and quantify clonotypes. To exclude erroneous sequences, only TCR cDNA sequences supported by at least two reads were retained. The tcR package was used for downstream repertoire analysis, with clonotypes matched between fractions based on CDR3 nucleotide sequence plus V segment. VDJmatch was used to annotate antigen specificity against VDJdb, with one amino acid substitution allowed in CDR3.

Sequencing was performed on CD8+ T cells sorted from PBMCs, taken 12 days after vaccination. The source of this sequence is a man in his fifties or sixties who received an inactivated influenza vaccine. Donor details come from another sample of the same person, matched by shared clones. The rearrangement joined TRBV7-9 to TRBJ2-1, with TRBD2 as a weak D call on 5 bases. The nucleotide sequence reads as follows: TGTGCCAGCAGCTTAGCAGCAAGCGGTGAGCAGTTCTTC. Its translation reads: CASSLAASGEQFF. Reference TRBV7-9 and TRBJ2-1 proteins supply the regions before and after the CDR3; the full variable domain is: DTGVSQNPRHKITKRGQNVTFRCDPISEHNRLYWYRQTLGQGPEFLTYFQNEAQLEKSRLLSDRFSAERPKGSFSTLEIQRTEQGDSAMYLCASSLAASGEQFFGPGTRLTVL.